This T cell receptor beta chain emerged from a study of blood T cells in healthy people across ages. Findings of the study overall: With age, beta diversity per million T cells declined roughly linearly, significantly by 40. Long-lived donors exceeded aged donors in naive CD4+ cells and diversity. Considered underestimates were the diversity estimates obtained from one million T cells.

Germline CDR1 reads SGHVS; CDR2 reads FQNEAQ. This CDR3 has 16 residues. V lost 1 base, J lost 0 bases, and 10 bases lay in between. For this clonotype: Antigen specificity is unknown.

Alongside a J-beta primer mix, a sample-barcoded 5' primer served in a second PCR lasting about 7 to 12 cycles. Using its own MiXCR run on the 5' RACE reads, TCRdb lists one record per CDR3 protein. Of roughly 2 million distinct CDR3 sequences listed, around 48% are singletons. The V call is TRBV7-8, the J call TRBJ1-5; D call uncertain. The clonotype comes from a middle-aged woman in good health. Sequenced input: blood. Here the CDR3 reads CASSLGTRFSNQPQHF. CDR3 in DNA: TGTGCCAGCAGCTTAGGGACTCGGTTTAGCAATCAGCCCCAGCATTTT.